The T cell receptor (beta chain) under discussion was sequenced for a study of shared clonotypes between healthy human individuals. Deep-level assay runs were performed. The data were produced by immunoSEQ multiplex PCR, yet TCRdb's version contains in-frame clones alone and is incomplete. The profile covers roughly 480,000 clones, with roughly 85% appearing a single time and 12% taken by the ten largest. CDR1 and CDR2 from the germline V gene are SGDLS and YYNGEE. The V segment lost 3 bases and the J segment 5 bases; nucleotides outside the gene matches: 1. The CDR3 consists of 13 residues. This clone was seen just once.

The V and J genes are TRBV9 and TRBJ2-5; 10 nucleotides line up with TRBD2. The sequenced sample consisted of PBMCs. The TCR sequence derives from a woman aged 40 to 50 in good health. Some clones in this sample may be carry-over from other donors' samples. This chain's CDR3 is CASSGTSGETQYF. The CDR3, as DNA: TGTGCCAGCAGCGGGACTAGCGGTGAGACCCAGTACTTC.